Reported below is one TCR beta chain. The sample belongs to a study of control samples from healthy donors and cancer patients. V lost 5 bases and J lost 7, with 9 bases in between. CDR3 size: 12 residues. Some clones are missing from TCRdb's copy, which holds only in-frame ones; the method was immunoSEQ multiplex PCR. Among approximately 100,000 clones listed, more than 85% were seen once. The V and J genes are TRBV12-3 or TRBV12-4 and TRBJ1-5; D not resolved. The sequenced sample consisted of PBMCs. The receptor comes from a man in his sixties with lung cancer. CDR3 sequence reads: CASSRVGQPQHF. The CDR3 region has the DNA TGTGCCAGCAGTCGCGTCGGCCAGCCCCAGCATTTT.